What follows are 22 T cell receptor beta chains derived from one specimen sequenced in a study of T cells after yellow fever vaccination. TCRdb processed the 5' RACE reads anew with MiXCR; each CDR3 protein has one entry. The table has around 590,000 distinct CDR3 sequences, 10% to 15% seen once. Sample: PBMCs, taken on the day of the yellow fever booster vaccination. The origin of the receptors is a man aged 25 to 40 who received the YFV17D yellow fever vaccine.

The chain uses TRBV15 and TRBJ2-3; possibly TRBD2 for D (6 bases). Germline V gives CDR1 LNHNV, CDR2 YYDKDF (reference sequence). Deletions cut 2 bases from V and 0 bases from J, with 18 bases between. The CDR3 runs to 18 residues. The CDR3 nucleotides are TGTGCCACCAGCAGACCGGGTGGCGGGGTCGGGAGCACAGATACGCAGTATTTT. It is translated as CATSRPGGGVGSTDTQYF.

This clonotype was seen repeatedly, ten times or more. This chain connects TRBV3-1 to TRBJ2-2, with D possibly being TRBD1 or TRBD2 (5 bases each). Germline values: CDR1 LGHDT, CDR2 YNNKEL (reference sequence). V lost 4 bases and J lost 2, with 14 bases in between. The CDR3 covers 16 residues. Here the CDR3 DNA reads TGTGCCAGCAGCCGAGGGGCAGGGCCAAACACCGGGGAGCTGTTTTTT. This sequence encodes CASSRGAGPNTGELFF.

This clonotype was seen more than once but under ten times. The gene calls are TRBV19 and TRBJ2-2, with a tentative D call TRBD1 (6 bases). The CDR3 extends over 14 amino acids. The germline CDR1 and CDR2 sequences are LNHDA and SQIVND (reference sequence). With 4 bases removed from V and 4 bases from J, the gap between germline ends came to 10 bases. The DNA for the CDR3 is TGTGCCAGTAGTACTGGACAGATCACCGGGGAGCTGTTTTTT. Its protein product is CASSTGQITGELFF. Based on the CDR3 plus reference TRBV19 and TRBJ2-2, the full variable domain is DGGITQSPKYLFRKEGQNVTLSCEQNLNHDAMYWYRQDPGQGLRLIYYSQIVNDFQKGDIAEGYSVSREKKESFPLTVTSAQKNPTAFYLCASSTGQITGELFFGEGSRLTVL.

This clonotype occurred a few times. The chain joins TRBV7-8 to TRBJ2-7, with TRBD2 identical over 9 bases. The CDR3 is 14 residues long. V lost 5 bases to trimming and J lost 1 base; unmatched junction nucleotides: 3. Germline V gene sequence: CDR1 SGHVS, CDR2 FQNEAQ. CDR3 sequence (DNA): TGTGCCAGCAGCAGGGGACTAGCTTCCTACGAGCAGTACTTC. Protein product: CASSRGLASYEQYF.

The CDR3 region is CASSLHLIGRISYEQYF. The CDR3 region has the DNA TGTGCCAGCAGCTTGCATTTGATCGGGAGGATATCCTACGAGCAGTACTTC. The V call is TRBV7-2, the J call TRBJ2-7, with 7 bases identical to TRBD2. Germline CDR1 and CDR2: SGHTA and FQGNSA. V dropped 3 bases and J dropped 1; count of bases not matched to a gene: 12. The CDR3 consists of 17 residues.

This clonotype was seen a handful of times. The rearrangement uses TRBV6-5 and TRBJ2-1; D uncertain. The CDR3 sequence is 11 residues long. The V gene's germline CDR1 is MNHEY and CDR2 SVGAGI. Trimming shortened V by 0 bases and J by 13 bases, and 7 bases separated the two germline ends. The CDR3 loop is CASSYSTVQFF. The CDR3 nucleotides read TGTGCCAGCAGTTACTCGACGGTACAGTTCTTC.

The V and J genes are TRBV12-3 or TRBV12-4 and TRBJ2-3; 8 nucleotides line up with TRBD2. CDR3 size: 15 residues. The J segment lost 8 bases and the V segment lost 4 bases, leaving 11 bases of the junction unmatched. CDR3 sequence reads: CASSSLLAGGGTQYF. The CDR3 DNA reads as TGTGCCAGCAGTTCCCTACTGGCGGGAGGTGGTACGCAGTATTTT.

This clonotype was detected a few times. This chain joins TRBV24-1 and TRBJ2-7; TRBD2 agrees at 9 bases. This CDR3 spans 16 amino acids. V lost 6 bases and J lost 3; bases outside the gene matches: 11. Per the germline V gene, CDR1 is KGHDR and CDR2 is SFDVKD. In DNA, the CDR3 is TGTGCCACCAGTCCCCGGGGGGCTAGCGGGAACTACGAGCAGTACTTC. Translated, it gives CATSPRGASGNYEQYF.

The CDR3 DNA sequence: TGCAGCGTTGTTCCCGGGACTGGCTCCTACGAGCAGTACTTC. Protein sequence: CSVVPGTGSYEQYF. J is TRBJ2-7 and V is TRBV29-1; a possible D gene is TRBD2 (6 bases). CDR1 is SQVTM, CDR2 ANQGSEA, per germline. Trimming took 4 bases from V and 0 from J, leaving 13 bases between them. This CDR3 has 14 residues.

This clonotype was seen more than once but under ten times. Written as DNA, the CDR3 is TGTGCCAGCAGCGAACTAGCGGGAAACACCGGGGAGCTGTTTTTT. Translated, it gives CASSELAGNTGELFF. This rearrangement joins TRBV7-9 to TRBJ2-2; 10 nucleotides align to TRBD2. Germline V lookup: CDR1 SEHNR, CDR2 FQNEAQ (reference sequence). The J segment lost 2 bases and the V segment lost 5 bases, leaving 2 bases of the junction unmatched. The CDR3 consists of 15 residues. Based on the CDR3 plus reference TRBV7-9 and TRBJ2-2, the full variable domain is DTGVSQNPRHKITKRGQNVTFRCDPISEHNRLYWYRQTLGQGPEFLTYFQNEAQLEKSRLLSDRFSAERPKGSFSTLEIQRTEQGDSAMYLCASSELAGNTGELFFGEGSRLTVL.

This clonotype was found a few times. J is TRBJ2-4 and V is TRBV11-2, with 8 bases fitting TRBD1. V was clipped by 3 bases and J by 6 bases; unmatched bases: 13. The germline V gene encodes CDR1 SGHAT and CDR2 FQNNGV. The CDR3 runs to 17 residues. The DNA of the CDR3 is TGTGCCAGCAGCTTGCATCAGCGCGGACAGGGCCTAAACATTCAGTACTTC. Residues: CASSLHQRGQGLNIQYF. The complete variable domain, with remaining parts taken from reference TRBV11-2 and TRBJ2-4, reads EAGVAQSPRYKIIEKRQSVAFWCNPISGHATLYWYQQILGQGPKLLIQFQNNGVVDDSQLPKDRFSAERLKGVDSTLKIQPAKLEDSAVYLCASSLHQRGQGLNIQYFGAGTRLSVL.

In its sample, this clonotype was seen a few times. The chain employs TRBV7-3 and TRBJ2-3; 11 positions agree with TRBD2. Per germline, CDR1 SGHTA and CDR2 FQGTGA. V shed 4 bases and J 6 bases; nucleotides not matched to a gene: 18. The CDR3 is 19 residues long. This CDR3 is CASSSFIISGRARGDTQYF. The CDR3 DNA is TGTGCCAGCAGCTCCTTTATTATTAGCGGGAGGGCCCGGGGGGATACGCAGTATTTT. Full variable domain (outside the CDR3, taken from reference TRBV7-3 and TRBJ2-3): GAGVSQTPSNKVTEKGKYVELRCDPISGHTALYWYRQSLGQGPEFLIYFQGTGAADDSGLPNDRFFAVRPEGSVSTLKIQRTERGDSAVYLCASSSFIISGRARGDTQYFGPGTRLTVL.

This chain links TRBV20-1 with TRBJ2-1; D is possibly TRBD1 or TRBD2 (5 bases each). The V and J ends lost 1 base and 10 bases respectively, with 23 bases between them. The CDR3 covers 16 residues. Germline V gives CDR1 DFQATT, CDR2 SNEGSKA (reference sequence). CDR3 residues: CSARGTGTRIGNEQFF. The CDR3 coding sequence is TGCAGTGCTAGAGGGACCGGGACCCGGATCGGTAACGAGCAGTTCTTC.

This clonotype was observed a handful of times. J is TRBJ1-1 and V is TRBV19; D remains ambiguous. The V and J ends lost 5 bases and 8 bases respectively, with 12 bases between them. The germline V gene encodes CDR1 LNHDA and CDR2 SQIVND (reference sequence). The CDR3 extends over 12 amino acids. The CDR3 DNA reads TGTGCCAGTAGTCTCCCCGGGTCAGAAGCTTTCTTT. It is translated as CASSLPGSEAFF. The full variable domain, in which reference TRBV19 and TRBJ1-1 provide the parts outside the CDR3, is DGGITQSPKYLFRKEGQNVTLSCEQNLNHDAMYWYRQDPGQGLRLIYYSQIVNDFQKGDIAEGYSVSREKKESFPLTVTSAQKNPTAFYLCASSLPGSEAFFGQGTRLTVV.

This chain connects TRBV3-1 to TRBJ2-7, with 7 bases that match TRBD2. This CDR3 is 13 amino acids long. The V gene end was trimmed by 8 bases and the J gene end by 4 bases; junction bases not matched to a gene: 8. Germline CDR1 reads LGHDT; CDR2 reads YNNKEL (reference sequence). The CDR3: CASGPGREYEQYF. CDR3 bases: TGTGCCAGCGGACCGGGGCGGGAGTACGAGCAGTACTTC.

This clonotype has just a few counts. This rearrangement joins TRBV6-5 to TRBJ2-3, with 9 bases matching TRBD2. The CDR3 consists of 14 residues. Trimming removed 4 bases from V and 5 bases from J; junction bases left unmatched: 4. Germline V lookup: CDR1 MNHEY, CDR2 SVGAGI. The CDR3 reads CASSLAGVRDTQYF. For the CDR3, the DNA is TGTGCCAGCAGTTTAGCGGGAGTGAGAGATACGCAGTATTTT.

This clonotype was counted many times. This chain joins TRBV6-1 and TRBJ2-7; 8 nucleotides match TRBD1. The V gene's germline CDR1 is MNHNS and CDR2 SASEGT. Trimming removed 6 bases from V and 3 bases from J; junction bases left unmatched: 7. The CDR3 extends over 14 amino acids. CDR3 in amino acids: CASRNGQGVYEQYF. CDR3 bases: TGTGCCAGCAGAAACGGACAGGGCGTCTACGAGCAGTACTTC.

This clonotype has just a few counts. This chain uses TRBV28 with TRBJ2-5; TRBD1 matches 9 bases. From germline, CDR1 is MDHEN and CDR2 SYDVKM. This CDR3 spans 16 amino acids. Germline trimming cut 5 bases from V and 4 bases from J; bases unmatched to any gene: 11. In DNA, the CDR3 is TGTGCCAGCAGTAAGACCGGGACAGGGCGAAGAGAGACCCAGTACTTC. Translated: CASSKTGTGRRETQYF.

V gene TRBV5-1 combines with J gene TRBJ2-1; D not certain. CDR1 SGHRS and CDR2 YFSETQ come from the germline V gene. This CDR3 region has 16 residues. V gave up 1 base and J gave up 7 bases, with 18 bases separating them. The CDR3 protein is CASSLSAYGPRNEQFF. CDR3 bases: TGCGCCAGCAGCTTGAGTGCCTATGGCCCAAGAAATGAGCAGTTCTTC.

This clonotype was counted only a few times. DNA for the CDR3: TGTGCCAGCAGCCTGGCCGGGGCCTGGAACTACAATGAGCAGTTCTTC. Its protein is CASSLAGAWNYNEQFF. The rearrangement joins TRBV5-6 to TRBJ2-1; either TRBD1 or TRBD2 may supply D (5 bases each). CDR1 and CDR2 (germline): SGHDT, YYEEEE. V lost 4 bases and J 3 bases, leaving 17 bases between the germline ends. This CDR3 has 16 amino acids.

This chain connects TRBV4-2 to TRBJ1-2; unclear D gene. Trimming cost V 1 base and J 5 bases, with 14 bases left between them. Germline-derived CDR1 and CDR2 are LGHNA and YNFKEQ. CDR3 length: 15 amino acids. CDR3 sequence (DNA): TGTGCCAGCAGCCAAGCCGGGCAGCAGATATATGGCTACACCTTC. Its protein is CASSQAGQQIYGYTF.

The V and J genes are TRBV20-1 and TRBJ2-7, with a possible D match to TRBD2 (6 bases). The CDR3 covers 17 residues. Trimming removed 3 bases at V and 2 bases at J, with 23 bases between. Germline CDR1 DFQATT, CDR2 SNEGSKA (reference sequence). CDR3 sequence (DNA): TGCAGTGCTAGTATCTCCCCTCCGGGGAGGTTGCCCTACGAGCAGTACTTC. This translates into CSASISPPGRLPYEQYF.